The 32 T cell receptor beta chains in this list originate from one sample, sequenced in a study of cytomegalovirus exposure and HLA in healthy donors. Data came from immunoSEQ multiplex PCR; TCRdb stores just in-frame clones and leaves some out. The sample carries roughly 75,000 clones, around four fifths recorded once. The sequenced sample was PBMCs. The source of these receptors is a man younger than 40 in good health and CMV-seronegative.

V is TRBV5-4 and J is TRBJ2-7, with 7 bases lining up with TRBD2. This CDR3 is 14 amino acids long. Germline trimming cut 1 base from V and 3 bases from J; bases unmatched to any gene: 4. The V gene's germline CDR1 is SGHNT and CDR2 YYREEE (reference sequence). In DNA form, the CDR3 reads TGTGCCAGCAGCTTGTCTCCTAGCGGCTACGAGCAGTACTTC. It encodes CASSLSPSGYEQYF.

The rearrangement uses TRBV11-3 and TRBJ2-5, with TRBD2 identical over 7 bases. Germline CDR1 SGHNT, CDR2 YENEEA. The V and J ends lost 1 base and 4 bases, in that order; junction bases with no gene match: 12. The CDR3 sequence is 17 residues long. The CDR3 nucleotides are TGTGCCAGCAGCTTAGGGGCCTACCGGGGCGGGGGAGAGACCCAGTACTTC. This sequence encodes CASSLGAYRGGGETQYF.

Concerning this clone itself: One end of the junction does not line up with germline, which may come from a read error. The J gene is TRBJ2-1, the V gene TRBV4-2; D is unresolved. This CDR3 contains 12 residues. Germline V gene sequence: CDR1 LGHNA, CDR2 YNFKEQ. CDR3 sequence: CASSQGDLESFF. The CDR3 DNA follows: TGTGCCAGCAGTCAAGGCGACTTAGAGTCGTTCTTC.

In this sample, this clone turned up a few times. CDR3 residues: CASSQVQGFYNEQFF. In nucleotides, the CDR3 is TGCGCCAGCAGCCAAGTCCAGGGGTTTTACAATGAGCAGTTCTTC. The chain is built from TRBV4-1 and TRBJ2-1, with TRBD1 as a possible D gene (6 bases). CDR3 size: 15 residues. Germline V lookup: CDR1 MGHRA, CDR2 YSYEKL. Trimming took 1 base from V and 4 from J, leaving 11 bases between them.

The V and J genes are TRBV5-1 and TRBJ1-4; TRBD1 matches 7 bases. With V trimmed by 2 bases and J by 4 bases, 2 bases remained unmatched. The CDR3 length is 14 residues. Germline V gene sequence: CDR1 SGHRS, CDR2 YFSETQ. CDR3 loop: CASSLGTDNEKLFF. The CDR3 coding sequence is TGCGCCAGCAGCTTAGGGACAGATAATGAAAAACTGTTTTTT.

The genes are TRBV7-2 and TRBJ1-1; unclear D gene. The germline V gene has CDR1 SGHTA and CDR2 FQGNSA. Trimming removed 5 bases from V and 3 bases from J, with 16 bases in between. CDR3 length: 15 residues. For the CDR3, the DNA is TGTGCCAGCAGCCCCCCGGGCGCGGAGGACACTGAAGCTTTCTTT. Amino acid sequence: CASSPPGAEDTEAFF.

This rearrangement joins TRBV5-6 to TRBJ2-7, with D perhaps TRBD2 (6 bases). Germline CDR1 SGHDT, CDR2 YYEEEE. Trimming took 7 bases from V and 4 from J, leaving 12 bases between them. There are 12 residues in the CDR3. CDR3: CASGMGGYEQYV. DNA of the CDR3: TGTGCCAGCGGCATGGGAGGATACGAGCAGTACGTC.

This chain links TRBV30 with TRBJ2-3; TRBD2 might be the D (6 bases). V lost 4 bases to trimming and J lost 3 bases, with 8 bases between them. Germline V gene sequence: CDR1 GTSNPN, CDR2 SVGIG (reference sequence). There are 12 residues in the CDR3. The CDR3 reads CAWTGLTDTQYF. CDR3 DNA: TGTGCCTGGACTGGACTAACAGATACGCAGTATTTT.

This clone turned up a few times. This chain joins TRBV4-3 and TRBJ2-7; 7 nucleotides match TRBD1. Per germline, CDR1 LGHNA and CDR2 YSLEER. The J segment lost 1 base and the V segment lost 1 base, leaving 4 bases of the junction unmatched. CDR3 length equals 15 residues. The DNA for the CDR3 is TGCGCCAGCAGCCAAGGTCGGGACAGTTCCTACGAGCAGTACTTC. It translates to CASSQGRDSSYEQYF.

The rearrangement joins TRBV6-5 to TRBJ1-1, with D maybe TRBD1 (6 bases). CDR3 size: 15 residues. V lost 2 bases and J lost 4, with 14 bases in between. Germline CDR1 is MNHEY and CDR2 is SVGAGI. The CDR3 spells CASSYRTDVSTEAFF. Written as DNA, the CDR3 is TGTGCCAGCAGTTACCGGACAGACGTGAGCACTGAAGCTTTCTTT.

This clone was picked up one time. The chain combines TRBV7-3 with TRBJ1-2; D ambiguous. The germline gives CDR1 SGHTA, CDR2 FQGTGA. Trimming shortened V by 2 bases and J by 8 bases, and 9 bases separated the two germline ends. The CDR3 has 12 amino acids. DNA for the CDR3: TGTGCCAGCAGCTTATCTAATCTGGGCTACACCTTC. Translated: CASSLSNLGYTF.

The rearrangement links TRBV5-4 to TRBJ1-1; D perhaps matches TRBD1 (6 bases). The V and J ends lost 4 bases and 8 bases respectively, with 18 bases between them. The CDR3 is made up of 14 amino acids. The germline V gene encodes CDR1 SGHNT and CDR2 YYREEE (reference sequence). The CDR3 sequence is CASSLKVDSLEAFF. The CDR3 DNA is TGTGCCAGCAGCCTGAAGGTGGACAGCCTCGAAGCTTTCTTT.

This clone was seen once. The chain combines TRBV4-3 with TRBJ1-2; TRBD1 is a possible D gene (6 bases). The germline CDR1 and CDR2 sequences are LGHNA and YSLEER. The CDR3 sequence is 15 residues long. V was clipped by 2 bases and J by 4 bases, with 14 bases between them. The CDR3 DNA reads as TGCGCCAGCAGCCAACAACCGACAGGCTCCTATGGCTACACCTTC. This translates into CASSQQPTGSYGYTF.

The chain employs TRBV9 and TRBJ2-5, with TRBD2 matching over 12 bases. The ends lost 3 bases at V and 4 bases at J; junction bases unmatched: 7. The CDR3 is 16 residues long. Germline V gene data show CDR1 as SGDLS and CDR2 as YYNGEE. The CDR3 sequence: CASSALAGGPGETQYF. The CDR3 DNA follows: TGTGCCAGCAGCGCTCTAGCGGGAGGGCCTGGAGAGACCCAGTACTTC.

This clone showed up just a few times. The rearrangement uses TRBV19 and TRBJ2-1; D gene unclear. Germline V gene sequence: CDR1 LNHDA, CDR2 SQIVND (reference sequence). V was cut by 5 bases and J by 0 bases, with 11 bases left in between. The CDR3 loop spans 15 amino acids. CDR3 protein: CASSPSSSSYNEQFF. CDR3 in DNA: TGTGCCAGTAGTCCGTCATCGAGCTCCTACAATGAGCAGTTCTTC.

The CDR3 loop is CASSLIRGAEAFF. CDR3 sequence (DNA): TGCGCCAGCAGCCTCATCCGGGGGGCTGAAGCTTTCTTT. V is TRBV5-1 and J is TRBJ1-1; TRBD1 is a possible D gene (5 bases). The V end was cut by 4 bases, the J end by 6 bases, with 13 bases between. The CDR3 consists of 13 residues. Per germline, CDR1 SGHRS and CDR2 YFSETQ. Based on the CDR3 plus reference TRBV5-1 and TRBJ1-1, the full variable domain is KAGVTQTPRYLIKTRGQQVTLSCSPISGHRSVSWYQQTPGQGLQFLFEYFSETQRNKGNFPGRFSGRQFSNSRSEMNVSTLELGDSALYLCASSLIRGAEAFFGQGTRLTVV.

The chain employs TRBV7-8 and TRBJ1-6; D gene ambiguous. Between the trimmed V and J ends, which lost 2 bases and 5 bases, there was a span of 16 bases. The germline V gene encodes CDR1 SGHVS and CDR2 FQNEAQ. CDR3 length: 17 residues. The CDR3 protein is CASSLILGNTNNSPLHF. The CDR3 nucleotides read TGTGCCAGCAGCTTAATCCTTGGCAACACCAATAATTCACCCCTCCACTTT.

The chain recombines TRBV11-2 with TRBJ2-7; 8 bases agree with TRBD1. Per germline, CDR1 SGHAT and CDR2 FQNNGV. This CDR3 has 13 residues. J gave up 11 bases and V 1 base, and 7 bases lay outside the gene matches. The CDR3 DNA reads TGTGCCAGCAGCTTAGGTGGGGCAGGGGGCAAGTACGTC. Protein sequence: CASSLGGAGGKYV.

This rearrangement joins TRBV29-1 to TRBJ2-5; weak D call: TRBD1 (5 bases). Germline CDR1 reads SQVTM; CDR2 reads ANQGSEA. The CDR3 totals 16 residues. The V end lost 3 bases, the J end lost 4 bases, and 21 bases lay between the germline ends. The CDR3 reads CSVEGYRWGLRETQYF. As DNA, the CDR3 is TGCAGCGTTGAGGGCTACCGTTGGGGCCTAAGAGAGACCCAGTACTTC.

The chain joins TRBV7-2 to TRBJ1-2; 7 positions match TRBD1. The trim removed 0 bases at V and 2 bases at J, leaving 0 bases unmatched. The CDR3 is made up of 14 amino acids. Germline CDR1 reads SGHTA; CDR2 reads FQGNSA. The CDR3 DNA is TGTGCCAGCAGCTTAGCAGGGGGCAACTATGGCTACACCTTC. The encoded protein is CASSLAGGNYGYTF.

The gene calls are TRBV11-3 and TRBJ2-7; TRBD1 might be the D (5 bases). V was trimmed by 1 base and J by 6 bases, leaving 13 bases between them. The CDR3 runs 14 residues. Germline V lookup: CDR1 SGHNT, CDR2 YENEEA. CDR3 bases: TGTGCCAGCAGCTTAGGCAAGGGGCTGGGCGAGCAGTACGTC. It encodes CASSLGKGLGEQYV.

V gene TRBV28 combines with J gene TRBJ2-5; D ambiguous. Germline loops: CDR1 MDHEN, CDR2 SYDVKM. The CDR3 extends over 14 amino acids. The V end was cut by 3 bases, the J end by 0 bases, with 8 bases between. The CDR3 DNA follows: TGTGCCAGCAGTTTCGGCGGCGACCAAGAGACCCAGTACTTC. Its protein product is CASSFGGDQETQYF.

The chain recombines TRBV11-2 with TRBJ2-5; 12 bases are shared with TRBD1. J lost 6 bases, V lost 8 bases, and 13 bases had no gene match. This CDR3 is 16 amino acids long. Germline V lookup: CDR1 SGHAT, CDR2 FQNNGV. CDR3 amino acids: CASESQPGTGGQTQYF. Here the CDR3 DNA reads TGTGCCAGCGAAAGCCAACCAGGGACAGGGGGCCAGACCCAGTACTTC.

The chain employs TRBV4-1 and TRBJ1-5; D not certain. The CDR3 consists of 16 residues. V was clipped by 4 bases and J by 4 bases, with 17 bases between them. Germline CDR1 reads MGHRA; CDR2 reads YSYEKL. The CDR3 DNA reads TGCGCCAGCAGCCTCCGAACCGGGTCCCCTAATCAGCCCCAGCATTTT. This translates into CASSLRTGSPNQPQHF.

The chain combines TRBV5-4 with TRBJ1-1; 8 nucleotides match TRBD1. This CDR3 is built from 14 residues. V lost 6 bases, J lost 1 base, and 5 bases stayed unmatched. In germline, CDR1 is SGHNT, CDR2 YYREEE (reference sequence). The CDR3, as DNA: TGTGCCAGCACCCTCGGACAGGGGAACACTGAAGCTTTCTTT. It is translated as CASTLGQGNTEAFF.

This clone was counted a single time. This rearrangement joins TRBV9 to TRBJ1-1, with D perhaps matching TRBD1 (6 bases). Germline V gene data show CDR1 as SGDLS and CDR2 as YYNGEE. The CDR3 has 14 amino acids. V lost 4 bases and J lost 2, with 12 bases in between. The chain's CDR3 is CASSYRAGNTEAFF. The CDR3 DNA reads TGTGCCAGCAGCTACAGGGCGGGCAACACTGAAGCTTTCTTT.

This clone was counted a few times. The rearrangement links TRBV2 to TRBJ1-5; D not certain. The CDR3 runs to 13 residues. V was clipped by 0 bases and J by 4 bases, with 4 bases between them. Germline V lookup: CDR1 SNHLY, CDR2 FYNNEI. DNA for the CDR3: TGTGCCAGCAGTGAAGCGGAGAATCAGCCCCAGCATTTT. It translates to CASSEAENQPQHF.

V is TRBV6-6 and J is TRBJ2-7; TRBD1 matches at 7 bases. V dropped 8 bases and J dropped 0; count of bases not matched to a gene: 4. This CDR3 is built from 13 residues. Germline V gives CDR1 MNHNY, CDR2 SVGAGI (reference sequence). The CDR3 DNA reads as TGTGCCAGCCTGGGACAGAACTCCTACGAGCAGTACTTC. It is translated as CASLGQNSYEQYF.

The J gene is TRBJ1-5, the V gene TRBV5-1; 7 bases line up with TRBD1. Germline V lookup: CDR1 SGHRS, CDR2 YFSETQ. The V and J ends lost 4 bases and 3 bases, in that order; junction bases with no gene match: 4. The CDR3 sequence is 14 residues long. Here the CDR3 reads CASSPDRANQPQHF. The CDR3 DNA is TGCGCCAGCAGCCCTGACAGGGCCAATCAGCCCCAGCATTTT.

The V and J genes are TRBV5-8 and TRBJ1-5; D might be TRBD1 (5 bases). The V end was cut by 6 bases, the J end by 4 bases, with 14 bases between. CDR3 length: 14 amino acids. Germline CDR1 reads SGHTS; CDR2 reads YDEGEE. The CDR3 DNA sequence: TGTGCCAGCAACCTCGGCAGGGATAATCAGCCCCAGCATTTT. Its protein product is CASNLGRDNQPQHF.

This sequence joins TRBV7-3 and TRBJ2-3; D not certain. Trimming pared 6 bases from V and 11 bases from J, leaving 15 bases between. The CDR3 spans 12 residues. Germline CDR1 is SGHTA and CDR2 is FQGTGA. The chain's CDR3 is CASSPGDAGQYF. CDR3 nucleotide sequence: TGTGCCAGCAGTCCAGGTGACGCAGGGCAGTATTTT.

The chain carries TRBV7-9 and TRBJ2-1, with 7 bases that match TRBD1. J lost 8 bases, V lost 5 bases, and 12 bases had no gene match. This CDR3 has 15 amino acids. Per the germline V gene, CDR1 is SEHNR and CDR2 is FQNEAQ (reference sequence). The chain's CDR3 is CASSRLRTGGDEQFF. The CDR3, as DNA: TGTGCCAGCAGCAGACTACGGACAGGCGGCGATGAGCAGTTCTTC. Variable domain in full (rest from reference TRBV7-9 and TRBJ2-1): DTGVSQNPRHKITKRGQNVTFRCDPISEHNRLYWYRQTLGQGPEFLTYFQNEAQLEKSRLLSDRFSAERPKGSFSTLEIQRTEQGDSAMYLCASSRLRTGGDEQFFGPGTRLTVL.